This entry lists 3 T cell receptor beta chains sequenced from one sample in a study of blood T cell repertoires in COVID-19. Sequenced by immunoSEQ multiplex PCR; TCRdb stores in-frame clones only, minus some. Here the sample spans 140,000 to 150,000 clones, nearly 85% being singletons. Sequenced material: peripheral blood. All receptors derive from a human donor in a cohort sampled during active COVID-19.

This chain joins TRBV24-1 and TRBJ1-2; TRBD1 matches at 9 bases. Trimming took 7 bases from V and 2 from J; bases not matched to a gene: 10. Germline V gives CDR1 KGHDR, CDR2 SFDVKD. CDR3 length: 16 amino acids. DNA for the CDR3: TGTGCCACCAGGGCAAATACAGGGGGCGCAAACTATGGCTACACCTTC. It translates to CATRANTGGANYGYTF.

The V and J genes are TRBV7-8 and TRBJ1-1; unclear D gene. Germline V gene sequence: CDR1 SGHVS, CDR2 FQNEAQ. Trimming removed 6 bases at V and 1 base at J, with 12 bases between. The CDR3 runs to 14 residues. The chain's CDR3 is CASRMPTENTEAFF. CDR3 in DNA: TGTGCCAGCAGGATGCCCACAGAGAACACTGAAGCTTTCTTT.

This clone was found once. The chain employs TRBV6-5 and TRBJ2-5, with a weak D call TRBD1 (6 bases). CDR3 size: 14 residues. CDR1 is MNHEY and CDR2 is SVGAGI in the germline V gene. The V end was cut by 0 bases, the J end by 5 bases, with 10 bases between. The CDR3 region is CASSYSGAGETQYF. DNA for the CDR3: TGTGCCAGCAGTTACTCGGGGGCCGGCGAGACCCAGTACTTC.